The TCR beta chain under discussion was sequenced for a study of blood T cells in healthy people across ages. A second roughly 7 to 11 cycle PCR used barcoded and J-beta primers. TCRdb ran MiXCR on the 5' RACE reads and lists one entry per CDR3 protein. The sample records roughly 1,300,000 distinct CDR3 sequences, roughly 59% being singletons. There are 13 residues in the CDR3. Germline-derived CDR1 and CDR2 are SQVTM and ANQGSEA. V was clipped by 1 base and J by 2 bases, with 7 bases between them. A single count supports this clonotype. The chain couples TRBV29-1 to TRBJ2-3; D unresolved. Specimen: blood. This sequence was found in a man younger than 35 in good health. In nucleotides, the CDR3 is TGCAGCGTTGAAGGGATCCTCACAGATACGCAGTATTTT. It codes for CSVEGILTDTQYF.